Listed below are T cell receptor beta chains from one sample, sequenced in a study of shared clonotypes between healthy human individuals. Sequencing used immunoSEQ multiplex PCR; TCRdb keeps in-frame clones, though not all of them. The table includes hundreds of thousands of clones, approximately 71% detected once. The sequencing input was PBMCs. The source is a woman aged 35 to 49 in good health. Some clones in this sample may be carry-over from other donors' samples. CDR3s include the opening cysteine and the closing phenylalanine or tryptophan. D genes are given only for firm matches. Not every row has a clone size; where given, it reads once, few, many or a size class.

clone_size	v_call	d_call	j_call	cdr3_aa	cdr3_nt
.	TRBV9	.	TRBJ2-4	CASSPRDDYLRYF	TGTGCCAGCAGCCCCAGGGACGACTACCTGAGGTACTTC
.	TRBV6-6	.	TRBJ1-2	CASSPDGLRGYTF	TGTGCCAGCAGCCCCGACGGGTTAAGGGGCTACACCTTC
.	TRBV10-3	TRBD1	TRBJ2-2	CAIRPTGGIRNTGELFF	TGTGCCATCAGGCCGACAGGGGGTATTCGGAACACCGGGGAGCTGTTTTTT
.	TRBV4-1	TRBD2	TRBJ2-7	CASSHPGLAAYEQYF	TGCGCCAGCAGCCACCCGGGACTAGCGGCCTACGAGCAGTACTTC
.	TRBV6-5	.	TRBJ2-3	CASSKRSTDTQYF	TGTGCCAGCAGTAAACGGAGCACAGATACGCAGTATTTT
.	TRBV9	.	TRBJ2-5	CASSAGDFQETQYF	TGTGCCAGCAGCGCCGGGGACTTCCAAGAGACCCAGTACTTC
.	TRBV28	TRBD2	TRBJ2-2	CASSVAGLAGLTGELFF	TGTGCCAGCAGTGTCGCGGGACTAGCGGGACTCACCGGGGAGCTGTTTTTT
.	TRBV6-6	.	TRBJ1-1	CASSALGDNTEAFF	TGTGCCAGCAGTGCCCTGGGGGACAACACTGAAGCTTTCTTT
.	TRBV5-4	.	TRBJ2-5	CASSLRGEETQYF	TGTGCCAGCAGCTTGCGGGGAGAAGAGACCCAGTACTTC
.	TRBV28	.	TRBJ1-3	CASNSYPHRDSSGNTIYF	TGTGCCAGCAACTCATATCCCCACAGGGATTCATCAGGAAACACCATATATTTT
.	TRBV28	.	TRBJ2-7	CASRNRDGYEQYF	TGTGCCAGCAGGAACCGGGACGGCTACGAGCAGTACTTC
.	TRBV4-3	TRBD1	TRBJ2-7	CASSSQTGTPYEQYF	TGCGCCAGCAGCTCCCAGACAGGGACGCCCTACGAGCAGTACTTC
.	TRBV5-4	.	TRBJ2-2	CASSYDPRSTGELFF	TGTGCCAGCAGCTACGACCCTAGGAGTACCGGGGAGCTGTTTTTT
.	TRBV11-3	TRBD2	TRBJ2-1	CASSLRAGAGDEQFF	TGTGCCAGCAGCTTACGGGCGGGAGCCGGGGATGAGCAGTTCTTC
few	TRBV7-9	TRBD2	TRBJ2-3	CASSSPGTSPMTQYF	TGTGCCAGCAGCTCACCCGGGACTAGCCCCATGACGCAGTATTTT
many	TRBV6-1	.	TRBJ2-5	CASSELQGSQETQYF	TGTGCCAGCAGTGAGCTACAGGGAAGCCAAGAGACCCAGTACTTC
.	TRBV28	.	TRBJ1-4	CASSTLSGVGEKLFF	TGTGCCAGCAGTACACTTTCTGGGGTTGGCGAAAAACTGTTTTTT
.	TRBV7-2	.	TRBJ1-2	CASSSTGYYGYTF	TGTGCCAGCAGCTCTACAGGGTACTATGGCTACACCTTC
.	TRBV4-2	.	TRBJ1-1	CASSQDSLTEAFF	TGTGCCAGCAGCCAAGATAGCTTGACTGAAGCTTTCTTT
.	TRBV7-9	TRBD1	TRBJ1-5	CASSLGQGQPQHF	TGTGCCAGCAGCCTCGGACAGGGTCAGCCCCAGCATTTT
once	TRBV10-2	.	TRBJ1-3	CASRAAPRGPSGNTIYF	TGCGCCAGCAGGGCCGCCCCGCGGGGCCCCTCTGGAAACACCATATATTTT
.	TRBV28	TRBD2	TRBJ2-7	CASSLGLAGPYEQYF	TGTGCCAGCAGTTTGGGACTAGCGGGTCCCTACGAGCAGTACTTC
once	TRBV5-4	TRBD2	TRBJ2-1	CASSQGTSGRHEQFF	TGTGCCAGCAGCCAAGGGACTAGCGGGAGACATGAGCAGTTCTTC
.	TRBV19	.	TRBJ1-1	CASSSLGANTEAFF	TGTGCCAGTAGTTCCCTAGGGGCGAACACTGAAGCTTTCTTT
many	TRBV4-2	TRBD1	TRBJ1-6	CASSQEAGGKGSPLHF	TGTGCCAGCAGCCAAGAAGCAGGGGGCAAGGGGTCACCCCTCCACTTT
.	TRBV7-6	TRBD1	TRBJ1-1	CASSLWTGRNTEAFF	TGTGCCAGCAGCCTTTGGACAGGGCGGAACACTGAAGCTTTCTTT
.	TRBV7-8	TRBD1	TRBJ1-2	CASSRDSNYGYTF	TGTGCCAGCAGCCGGGACAGCAACTATGGCTACACCTTC
.	TRBV29-1	.	TRBJ2-2	CSVERVGELFF	TGCAGCGTTGAGCGTGTGGGGGAGCTGTTTTTT
.	TRBV2	.	TRBJ2-2	CASRDTKGGSGELFF	TGTGCCAGCAGGGACACCAAGGGAGGTAGCGGGGAGCTGTTTTTT
.	TRBV30	TRBD2	TRBJ2-1	CAWSVLAGGFNEQFF	TGTGCCTGGAGTGTACTAGCGGGAGGGTTCAATGAGCAGTTCTTC
.	TRBV15	.	TRBJ1-1	CATSSDAALAVRLAFF	TGTGCCACCAGCAGTGATGCCGCGCTGGCAGTTAGACTTGCTTTCTTT
.	TRBV11-3	.	TRBJ2-3	CASSRGGTPDTDTQYF	TGTGCCAGCAGCAGAGGGGGGACCCCAGACACAGATACGCAGTATTTT
.	TRBV19	.	TRBJ2-2	CASNRSPNTGELFF	TGTGCCAGTAATCGGTCACCGAACACCGGGGAGCTGTTTTTT
.	TRBV29-1	.	TRBJ2-7	CSAIGTERAYEQYF	TGCAGCGCCATAGGGACGGAGCGGGCCTACGAGCAGTACTTC
.	TRBV9	.	TRBJ1-2	CATPTAHYGYTF	TGTGCCACCCCCACAGCGCACTATGGCTACACCTTC
few	TRBV9	.	TRBJ2-7	CASSVDQRDYEQYF	TGTGCCAGCAGCGTAGACCAACGGGACTACGAGCAGTACTTC
.	TRBV7-2	.	TRBJ1-1	CASSPTGARTEAFF	TGTGCCAGCAGCCCGACGGGGGCGCGGACTGAAGCTTTCTTT
.	TRBV5-4	.	TRBJ1-1	CASSLEGLGTEAFF	TGTGCCAGCAGCTTGGAGGGGTTGGGCACTGAAGCTTTCTTT
.	TRBV4-2	.	TRBJ1-3	CASSRSTGTGNTIYF	TGTGCCAGCAGCCGAAGCACAGGAACTGGAAACACCATATATTTT
.	TRBV7-2	TRBD2	TRBJ2-5	CASSPGPGGAQYF	TGTGCCAGCAGCCCTGGGCCGGGAGGGGCCCAGTACTTC
.	TRBV27	TRBD2	TRBJ2-3	CASSFSGSSDTQYF	TGTGCCAGCAGTTTTAGCGGGAGCTCAGATACGCAGTATTTT
.	TRBV19	TRBD1	TRBJ1-5	CASSMRDRGNQPQHF	TGTGCCAGTAGTATGCGGGACAGGGGTAATCAGCCCCAGCATTTT
.	TRBV7-8	.	TRBJ1-2	CASSLAPQGDGYTF	TGTGCCAGCAGCTTAGCTCCCCAGGGAGATGGCTACACCTTC
.	TRBV6-1	TRBD1	TRBJ1-6	CASSGTEDNSPLHF	TGTGCCAGCAGCGGGACAGAAGATAATTCACCCCTCCACTTT
.	TRBV19	.	TRBJ1-5	CASSIGSGRYSNQPQHF	TGTGCCAGTAGTATAGGGTCAGGACGGTATAGCAATCAGCCCCAGCATTTT
.	TRBV2	.	TRBJ2-5	CASSAREAGTQYF	TGTGCCAGCAGCGCCAGGGAGGCCGGGACCCAGTACTTC